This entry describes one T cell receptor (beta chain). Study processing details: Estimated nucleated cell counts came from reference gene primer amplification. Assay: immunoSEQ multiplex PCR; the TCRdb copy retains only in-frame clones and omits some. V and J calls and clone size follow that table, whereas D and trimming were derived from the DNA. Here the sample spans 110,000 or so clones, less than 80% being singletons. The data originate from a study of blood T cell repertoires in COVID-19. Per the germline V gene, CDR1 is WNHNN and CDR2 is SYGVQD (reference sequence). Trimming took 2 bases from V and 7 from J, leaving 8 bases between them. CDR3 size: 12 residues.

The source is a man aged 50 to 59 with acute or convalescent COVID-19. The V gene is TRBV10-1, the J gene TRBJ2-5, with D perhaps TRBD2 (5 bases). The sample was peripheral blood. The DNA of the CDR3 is TGCGCCAGCAGTGAGGAAGGAGGGACCCAGTACTTC. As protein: CASSEEGGTQYF.